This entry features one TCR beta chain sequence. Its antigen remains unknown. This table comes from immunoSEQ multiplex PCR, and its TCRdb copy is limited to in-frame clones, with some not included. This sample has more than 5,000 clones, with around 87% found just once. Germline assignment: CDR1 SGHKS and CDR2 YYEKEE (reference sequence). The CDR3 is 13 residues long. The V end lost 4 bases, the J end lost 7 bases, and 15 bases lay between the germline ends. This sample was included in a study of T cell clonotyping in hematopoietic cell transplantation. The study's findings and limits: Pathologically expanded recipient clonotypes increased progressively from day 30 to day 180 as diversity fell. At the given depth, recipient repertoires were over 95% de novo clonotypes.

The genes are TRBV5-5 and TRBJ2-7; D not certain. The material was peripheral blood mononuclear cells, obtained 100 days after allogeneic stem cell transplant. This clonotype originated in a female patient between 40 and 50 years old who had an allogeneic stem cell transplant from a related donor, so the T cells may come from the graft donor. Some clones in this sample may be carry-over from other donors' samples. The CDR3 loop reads CASSPEWVGEQYF. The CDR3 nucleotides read TGTGCCAGCAGCCCAGAGTGGGTGGGGGAGCAGTACTTC.